This T cell receptor beta chain was sequenced in a study of T cell repertoires in cytomegalovirus infection. Study overall: In public TCR beta signatures, there were indications of both CMV infection and matching HLA type.

Germline V lookup: CDR1 SGHTA, CDR2 FQGNSA. This CDR3 contains 17 residues. With 4 bases clipped from V and 4 bases from J, the junction kept 10 bases outside the gene matches. TCRdb itself ran the reads through MiXCR, one entry per CDR3 protein. The data show under 350,000 distinct CDR3 sequences, 9% to 9.5% seen once. Findings and caveats of the study: Within the response measured ex vivo, HLA-C-restricted CMV-specific TCR beta clonotypes were dominant. Cumulative public TCR beta family frequency identified CMV carriers with the relevant HLA.

Ten or more counts support this clonotype. Its antigen is unidentified. The chain recombines TRBV7-2 with TRBJ2-1; 10 nucleotides line up with TRBD2. Source material: PBMCs. This TCR derives from a human donor in good health (CMV status not recorded). Some clones in this sample may be carry-over from other donors' samples. The CDR3 sequence is CASSSVSSGSRYNEQFF. The DNA of the CDR3 is TGTGCCAGCAGCTCTGTGTCTAGCGGGAGTCGGTACAATGAGCAGTTCTTC.